A single sample gave rise to the 11 T cell receptor beta chains below, sequenced in a study of cytomegalovirus exposure and HLA in healthy donors. Primers: 60 Vbeta forward and 13 Jbeta reverse. Clones were read by immunoSEQ multiplex PCR, and TCRdb kept only the in-frame ones, dropping some. Of under 200,000 clones in the sample, around 78% were seen once. The source material was PBMCs. Receptors originate from a man aged 25 to 40 in good health and CMV-seronegative.

The chain is built from TRBV15 and TRBJ2-2; 9 positions match TRBD1. Germline V gene lookup returns CDR1 LNHNV and CDR2 YYDKDF (reference sequence). The V segment lost 1 base and the J segment 9 bases; nucleotides outside the gene matches: 9. This CDR3 contains 16 residues. CDR3 region: CATSRGSRQGGRELFF. The CDR3 bases are TGTGCCACCAGCAGAGGATCTCGACAGGGGGGTAGGGAGCTGTTTTTT. Combining the CDR3 with reference TRBV15 and TRBJ2-2 gives the whole variable domain DAMVIQNPRYQVTQFGKPVTLSCSQTLNHNVMYWYQQKSSQAPKLLFHYYDKDFNNEADTPDNFQSRRPNTSFCFLDIRSPGLGDTAMYLCATSRGSRQGGRELFFGEGSRLTVL.

V and J are TRBV6-1 and TRBJ1-5; no firm D call. There are 14 residues in the CDR3. Trimming pared 0 bases from V and 4 bases from J, leaving 7 bases between. Germline V gene lookup returns CDR1 MNHNS and CDR2 SASEGT. The CDR3 bases are TGTGCCAGCAGTGAAGCGTCCAGGAATCAGCCCCAGCATTTT. It specifies CASSEASRNQPQHF.

The chain recombines TRBV9 with TRBJ2-7, with 7 nucleotides matching TRBD1. Germline V gene sequence: CDR1 SGDLS, CDR2 YYNGEE. This CDR3 is built from 14 residues. The V segment lost 0 bases and the J segment 3 bases; nucleotides outside the gene matches: 3. The DNA for the CDR3 is TGTGCCAGCAGCGTAGAGGGACAGAACTACGAGCAGTACTTC. It encodes CASSVEGQNYEQYF.

This chain joins TRBV6-6 and TRBJ2-1; a weak D match, TRBD1 (6 bases). Germline V gene data show CDR1 as MNHNY and CDR2 as SVGAGI (reference sequence). V shed 4 bases and J shed 10 bases, with 11 bases lying between them. This CDR3 region has 12 residues. Here the CDR3 reads CASSLQGGEQFF. CDR3 DNA sequence: TGTGCCAGCAGTTTACAGGGTGGAGAGCAGTTCTTC.

This clone was seen more than once but under ten times. This rearrangement joins TRBV27 to TRBJ2-1, with D uncertain. CDR3 length: 16 residues. V lost 4 bases and J 3 bases, leaving 16 bases between the germline ends. Germline-derived CDR1 and CDR2 are MNHEY and SMNVEV (reference sequence). CDR3 sequence reads: CASSSPGRSLYNEQFF. DNA of the CDR3: TGTGCCAGCAGTTCTCCAGGCCGCAGCCTCTACAATGAGCAGTTCTTC.

The chain links TRBV18 to TRBJ2-1, with a tentative D call TRBD1 (6 bases). CDR3 length: 13 residues. Germline V gene data show CDR1 as KGHSH and CDR2 as LQKENI. Trimming pared 4 bases from V and 4 bases from J, leaving 8 bases between. The CDR3 region is CASSLGQYNEQFF. In DNA form, the CDR3 reads TGTGCCAGCTCACTCGGACAGTACAATGAGCAGTTCTTC. Full variable domain (rest looked up from reference TRBV18 and TRBJ2-1): NAGVMQNPRHLVRRRGQEARLRCSPMKGHSHVYWYRQLPEEGLKFMVYLQKENIIDESGMPKERFSAEFPKEGPSILRIQQVVRGDSAAYFCASSLGQYNEQFFGPGTRLTVL.

For this clone: This CDR3 is also generated by other DNA sequences in the sample. The J gene is TRBJ1-1, the V gene TRBV2; unclear D gene. CDR3 length: 11 residues. CDR1 and CDR2 from the germline V gene are SNHLY and FYNNEI. Trimming removed 6 bases at V and 3 bases at J, with 5 bases between. The CDR3 sequence is CASSLYTEAFF. The CDR3 nucleotides are TGTGCCAGCAGCCTTTACACTGAAGCTTTCTTT.

This chain connects TRBV15 to TRBJ2-7; D call uncertain. The CDR3 consists of 12 residues. V lost 4 bases, J lost 11 bases, and 15 bases lay in between. In germline, CDR1 is LNHNV, CDR2 YYDKDF (reference sequence). The CDR3 sequence is CATSIDLESKYF. CDR3 DNA sequence: TGTGCCACCAGCATCGACTTGGAGAGCAAGTACTTC.

The sample holds a few counts of this clone. This chain connects TRBV2 to TRBJ2-1; D call uncertain. Germline CDR1 reads SNHLY; CDR2 reads FYNNEI. This CDR3 has 11 residues. V was clipped by 8 bases and J by 6 bases, with 8 bases between them. The CDR3 sequence: CASGGPNEQFF. In DNA form, the CDR3 reads TGTGCCAGCGGCGGCCCCAATGAGCAGTTCTTC.

The chain employs TRBV15 and TRBJ1-1; D is ambiguous. From germline, CDR1 is LNHNV and CDR2 YYDKDF (reference sequence). V was shortened by 0 bases and J by 6 bases, with 14 bases between the two germline ends. The CDR3 loop spans 15 amino acids. CDR3 sequence: CATSRDPSGFPEAFF. The CDR3 bases are TGTGCCACCAGCAGAGATCCAAGCGGGTTCCCTGAAGCTTTCTTT. The entire variable domain, with the rest obtained from reference TRBV15 and TRBJ1-1, is as follows: DAMVIQNPRYQVTQFGKPVTLSCSQTLNHNVMYWYQQKSSQAPKLLFHYYDKDFNNEADTPDNFQSRRPNTSFCFLDIRSPGLGDTAMYLCATSRDPSGFPEAFFGQGTRLTVV.

This chain joins TRBV19 and TRBJ1-1; D unclear. V was pared by 7 bases and J by 6 bases, with 12 bases between. The CDR3 extends over 12 amino acids. Germline V gene data show CDR1 as LNHDA and CDR2 as SQIVND (reference sequence). CDR3 residues: CASTGSSPEAFF. CDR3 nucleotide sequence: TGTGCCAGTACGGGCTCTAGCCCTGAAGCTTTCTTT.